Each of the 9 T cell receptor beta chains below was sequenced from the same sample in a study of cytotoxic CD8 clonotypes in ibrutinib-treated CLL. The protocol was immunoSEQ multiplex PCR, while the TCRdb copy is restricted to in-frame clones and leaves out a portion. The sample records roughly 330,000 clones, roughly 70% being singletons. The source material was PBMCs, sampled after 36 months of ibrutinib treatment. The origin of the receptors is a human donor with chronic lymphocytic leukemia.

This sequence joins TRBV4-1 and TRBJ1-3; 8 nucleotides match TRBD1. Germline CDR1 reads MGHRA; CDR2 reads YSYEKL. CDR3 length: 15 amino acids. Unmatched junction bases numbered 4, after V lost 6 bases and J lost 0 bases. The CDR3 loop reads CASRVTGGSGNTIYF. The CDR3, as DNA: TGCGCCAGCAGAGTCACAGGGGGCTCTGGAAACACCATATATTTT.

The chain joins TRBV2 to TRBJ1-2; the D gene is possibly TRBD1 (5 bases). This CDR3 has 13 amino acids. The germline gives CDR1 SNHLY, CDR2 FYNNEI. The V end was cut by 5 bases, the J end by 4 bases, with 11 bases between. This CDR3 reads CASSPGRLYGYTF. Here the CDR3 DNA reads TGTGCCAGCAGTCCGGGACGGCTCTATGGCTACACCTTC. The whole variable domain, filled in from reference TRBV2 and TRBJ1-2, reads EPEVTQTPSHQVTQMGQEVILRCVPISNHLYFYWYRQILGQKVEFLVSFYNNEISEKSEIFDDQFSVERPDGSNFTLKIRSTKLEDSAMYFCASSPGRLYGYTFGSGTRLTVV.

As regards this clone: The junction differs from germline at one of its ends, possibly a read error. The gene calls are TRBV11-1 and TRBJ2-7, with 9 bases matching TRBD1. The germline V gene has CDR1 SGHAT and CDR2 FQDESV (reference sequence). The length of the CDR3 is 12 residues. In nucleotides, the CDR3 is TGTGCCAGCAGCTCCCGTGGGGACAGGGTCGATTTC. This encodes CASSSRGDRVDF.

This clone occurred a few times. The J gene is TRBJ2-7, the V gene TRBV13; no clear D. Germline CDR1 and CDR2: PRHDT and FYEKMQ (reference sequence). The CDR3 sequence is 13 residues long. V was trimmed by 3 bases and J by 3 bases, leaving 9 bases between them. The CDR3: CASSFYSRYEQYF. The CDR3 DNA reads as TGTGCCAGCAGCTTCTATTCCCGCTACGAGCAGTACTTC. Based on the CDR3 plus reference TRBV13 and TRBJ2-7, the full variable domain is AAGVIQSPRHLIKEKRETATLKCYPIPRHDTVYWYQQGPGQDPQFLISFYEKMQSDKGSIPDRFSAQQFSDYHSELNMSSLELGDSALYFCASSFYSRYEQYFGPGTRLTVT.

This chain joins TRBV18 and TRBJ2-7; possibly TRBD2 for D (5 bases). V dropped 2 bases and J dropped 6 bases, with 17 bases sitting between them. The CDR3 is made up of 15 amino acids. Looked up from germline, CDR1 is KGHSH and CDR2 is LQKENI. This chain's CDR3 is CASSPMTLPSSEQYF. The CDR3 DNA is TGTGCCAGCTCACCAATGACACTCCCTAGCTCCGAGCAGTACTTC.

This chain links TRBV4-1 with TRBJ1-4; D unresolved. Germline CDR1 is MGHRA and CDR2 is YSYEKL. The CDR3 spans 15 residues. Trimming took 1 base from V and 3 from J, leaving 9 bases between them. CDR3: CASSQAGYPNEKLFF. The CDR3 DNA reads TGCGCCAGCAGCCAAGCGGGGTATCCTAATGAAAAACTGTTTTTT.

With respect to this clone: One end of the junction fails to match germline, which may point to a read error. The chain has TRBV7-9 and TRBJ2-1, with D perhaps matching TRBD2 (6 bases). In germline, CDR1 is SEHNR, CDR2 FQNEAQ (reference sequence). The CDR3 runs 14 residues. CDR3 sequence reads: CASSLASVANEQFF. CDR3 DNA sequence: TGTGCCAGCAGCCTAGCGTCCGTGGCCAATGAGCAGTTCTTC.

DNA for the CDR3: TGTGCCAGCTCACCAGACAGACGGGGGACTGAAGCTTTCTTT. This sequence encodes CASSPDRRGTEAFF. The chain is built from TRBV18 and TRBJ1-1; possibly TRBD1 for D (5 bases). V lost 2 bases to trimming and J lost 5 bases, with 12 bases between them. The CDR3 has 14 residues. Germline CDR1 and CDR2: KGHSH and LQKENI.

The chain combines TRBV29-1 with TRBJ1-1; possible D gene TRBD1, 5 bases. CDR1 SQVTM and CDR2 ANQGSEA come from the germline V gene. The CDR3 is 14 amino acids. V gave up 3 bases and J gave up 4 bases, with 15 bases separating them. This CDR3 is CSVDGGERLTEAFF. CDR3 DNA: TGCAGCGTTGACGGGGGGGAAAGGCTCACTGAAGCTTTCTTT.